This paragraph covers one TCR beta chain sequence. These data originate in a study of blood T cell repertoires in COVID-19. The V gene end was trimmed by 3 bases and the J gene end by 5 bases; junction bases not matched to a gene: 5. Germline-derived CDR1 and CDR2 are SGHRS and YFSETQ. This CDR3 spans 14 amino acids. Recovery meant two consecutive negative NP/OP PCR tests, professional clearance, or resolved symptoms. The protocol was immunoSEQ multiplex PCR, while the TCRdb copy is restricted to in-frame clones and leaves out a portion. This sample has some 370,000 clones, with roughly 80% found just once.

This receptor was identified in a woman aged 45-59 years who had recovered from COVID-19. The rearrangement links TRBV5-1 to TRBJ2-7; 10 bases fit TRBD1. Material: PBMCs or T cells enriched from blood (not recorded which). The chain's CDR3 is CASSSRDRGHEQYF. In nucleotides, the CDR3 is TGCGCCAGCAGCTCCCGGGACAGGGGTCACGAGCAGTACTTC.